What follows are 14 T cell receptor beta chains derived from one specimen sequenced in a study of blood T cell repertoires in COVID-19. TCRdb keeps only in-frame clones here, not all; method: immunoSEQ multiplex PCR. Of approximately 170,000 clones listed, around 86% were seen once; the top ten hold under 9.5%. The material sequenced was peripheral blood. These TCRs come from a man aged 45-65 years with active or convalescent COVID-19.

This chain uses TRBV14 with TRBJ1-2; perhaps TRBD1 as D (6 bases). CDR1 and CDR2 from the germline V gene are SGHDN and FVKESK. The length of the CDR3 is 15 residues. V lost 0 bases to trimming and J lost 7 bases, with 15 bases between them. Here the CDR3 reads CASSQDLRGASGYTF. CDR3 sequence (DNA): TGTGCCAGCAGCCAAGATCTACGGGGGGCCAGTGGCTACACCTTC.

The rearrangement joins TRBV30 to TRBJ2-3; a possible D gene is TRBD2 (6 bases). Germline CDR1 reads GTSNPN; CDR2 reads SVGIG (reference sequence). V lost 0 bases and J 5 bases, leaving 12 bases between the germline ends. This CDR3 has 14 amino acids. In DNA, the CDR3 is TGTGCCTGGAGTGTGGCGGGGACGAGAGATACGCAGTATTTT. Amino acids: CAWSVAGTRDTQYF.

The CDR3 sequence is CASSETGGNQPQHF. DNA for the CDR3: TGCGCCAGCAGTGAGACAGGTGGCAATCAGCCCCAGCATTTT. The rearrangement uses TRBV10-2 and TRBJ1-5; tentative D call: TRBD1 (5 bases). Germline CDR1 reads WSHSY; CDR2 reads SAAADI. Between the trimmed V and J ends, which lost 2 bases and 2 bases, there was a span of 7 bases. CDR3 length: 14 residues.

The chain recombines TRBV7-9 with TRBJ2-1, with D hard to call. This CDR3 region has 13 residues. The V end lost 6 bases, the J end lost 4 bases, and 10 bases lay between the germline ends. The germline gives CDR1 SEHNR, CDR2 FQNEAQ (reference sequence). CDR3 coding DNA: TGTGCCAGCAGAGGCGGTGGGTACAATGAGCAGTTCTTC. The encoded protein is CASRGGGYNEQFF.

The rearrangement joins TRBV19 to TRBJ2-1, with 13 bases aligning to TRBD2. CDR3 length equals 17 residues. Germline values: CDR1 LNHDA, CDR2 SQIVND (reference sequence). V shed 5 bases and J 4 bases; nucleotides not matched to a gene: 8. The CDR3 DNA sequence: TGTGCCAGTAGTTGGACTAGCGGGAGTGCGAAATACAATGAGCAGTTCTTC. This translates into CASSWTSGSAKYNEQFF. Complete variable domain (other parts from reference TRBV19 and TRBJ2-1): DGGITQSPKYLFRKEGQNVTLSCEQNLNHDAMYWYRQDPGQGLRLIYYSQIVNDFQKGDIAEGYSVSREKKESFPLTVTSAQKNPTAFYLCASSWTSGSAKYNEQFFGPGTRLTVL.

This chain links TRBV2 with TRBJ2-7, with D perhaps TRBD2 (5 bases). The CDR3 is 15 residues long. Trimming took off 6 bases at V and 0 bases at J, with 15 bases between the two ends. CDR1 and CDR2 (germline): SNHLY, FYNNEI. The CDR3 protein is CASRTGLVGSYEQYF. CDR3 coding DNA: TGTGCCAGCAGGACGGGGTTAGTGGGCTCCTACGAGCAGTACTTC.

This clone was observed once. V is TRBV6-5 and J is TRBJ2-5; D is perhaps TRBD2 (6 bases). V was cut by 0 bases and J by 4 bases, with 6 bases left in between. Germline values: CDR1 MNHEY, CDR2 SVGAGI. This CDR3 has 13 residues. DNA of the CDR3: TGTGCCAGCAGTTACTCCGGGAGAGAGACCCAGTACTTC. Translated: CASSYSGRETQYF.

J is TRBJ1-5 and V is TRBV5-1; D call uncertain. Germline CDR1 reads SGHRS; CDR2 reads YFSETQ. V shed 0 bases and J shed 6 bases, with 22 bases lying between them. This CDR3 region has 18 residues. The CDR3 DNA sequence: TGCGCCAGCAGCTTGGCCGGGATTATTATGGGTCCGGGTCAGCCCCAGCATTTT. Translating it yields CASSLAGIIMGPGQPQHF.

This chain joins TRBV11-2 and TRBJ2-5; 7 bases fit TRBD2. V shed 4 bases, J shed 5 bases, and the junction held 13 bases outside the gene matches. Germline CDR1 and CDR2: SGHAT and FQNNGV. This CDR3 comprises 16 residues. The CDR3 protein is CASSSRALAKGETQYF. CDR3 coding DNA: TGTGCCAGCAGCTCCCGCGCACTAGCGAAGGGGGAGACCCAGTACTTC.

The V call is TRBV4-1, the J call TRBJ2-3; 12 positions match TRBD2. V lost 4 bases, J lost 3 bases, and 5 bases stayed unmatched. CDR3 length: 16 amino acids. The germline gives CDR1 MGHRA, CDR2 YSYEKL. CDR3 DNA: TGCGCCAGCAGCCCCTGGACTAGCGGGATGACAGATACGCAGTATTTT. Translated: CASSPWTSGMTDTQYF.

This chain joins TRBV2 and TRBJ2-5; D unclear. V dropped 0 bases and J dropped 5 bases, with 7 bases sitting between them. The CDR3 runs 13 residues. The germline gives CDR1 SNHLY, CDR2 FYNNEI. The DNA for the CDR3 is TGTGCCAGCAGTGAAGCGCTCACTGAGACCCAGTACTTC. Encoded protein: CASSEALTETQYF.

V and J are TRBV7-9 and TRBJ2-3; D is possibly TRBD2 (6 bases). In germline, CDR1 is SEHNR, CDR2 FQNEAQ (reference sequence). The CDR3 sequence is 14 residues long. V was shortened by 5 bases and J by 0 bases, with 9 bases between the two germline ends. For the CDR3, the DNA is TGTGCCAGCAGCGAGCGGGTTAGCACAGATACGCAGTATTTT. It specifies CASSERVSTDTQYF.

The rearrangement joins TRBV28 to TRBJ1-2; 9 nucleotides align to TRBD1. CDR1 is MDHEN and CDR2 is SYDVKM in the germline V gene. V shed 5 bases and J 8 bases; nucleotides not matched to a gene: 15. The CDR3 contains 16 residues. Written as DNA, the CDR3 is TGTGCCAGCAGTCTTGGGACAGGGCTCTTAGCGGGAGGCTACACCTTC. Translation: CASSLGTGLLAGGYTF.

The V and J genes are TRBV30 and TRBJ1-5; D possibly corresponds to TRBD1 (6 bases). Trimming removed 2 bases from V and 3 bases from J, with 14 bases in between. CDR1 is GTSNPN and CDR2 is SVGIG in the germline V gene (reference sequence). The CDR3 is 15 residues long. CDR3 DNA sequence: TGTGCCTGGAGTATGACAGGACAGTACAATCAGCCCCAGCATTTT. Translating it yields CAWSMTGQYNQPQHF.